The present TCR beta chain was sequenced within a study of blood T cells in healthy people across ages. This clonotype was seen more than once but under ten times. Its antigen is not known. Study results and limitations: Whereas aged donors had fewer naive CD4+ cells, long-lived donors had more of them and higher diversity.

A second roughly 7 to 12 cycle PCR used barcoded and J-beta primers. At least 3 million CDR3-containing paired-end reads were obtained per sample. Using its own MiXCR run on the 5' RACE reads, TCRdb lists one record per CDR3 protein. Of some 700,000 distinct CDR3 sequences in the sample, about 42% were seen once. The junction had 6 bases not matched to a gene; V was cut back by 3 bases and J by 8 bases. CDR1 and CDR2 (germline): DFQATT, SNEGSKA (reference sequence). The CDR3 runs 13 residues. This chain joins TRBV20-1 and TRBJ1-2, with 10 bases matching TRBD1. This sequence was found in a woman aged 60-75 years in good health. Sequencing was carried out using blood. CDR3 bases: TGCAGTGCTAGCTCCGGGACAGGGGACGGCTACACCTTC. This gives the protein CSASSGTGDGYTF.